What follows describes a single T cell receptor (beta chain). Its antigen is not identified. The sample belongs to a study of T cell repertoires in cytomegalovirus infection. Study summary: Indicated by public TCR beta signatures were CMV infection and matching HLA type.

MiXCR was run by TCRdb on the reads, yielding one entry per CDR3 protein. The table has about 100,000 distinct CDR3 sequences, less than 55% seen once. Study findings and constraints: The cumulative frequency of public TCR beta families identified carriers of CMV plus the relevant HLA.

The sequences come from CD8+ T cells from cultured PBMCs, collected from culture after CMV antigen stimulation. The source of this sequence is a human donor in good health (CMV status not recorded). Some clones in this sample may be carry-over from other donors' samples.

The CDR3 DNA reads as TGTGCCAGTAAAATGGGTGAACTTATGAACACTGAAGCTTTCTTT. It is translated as CASKMGELMNTEAFF. The chain employs TRBV19 and TRBJ1-1; no firm D call. This CDR3 contains 15 residues. Germline CDR1 is LNHDA and CDR2 is SQIVND (reference sequence). Deletions cut 7 bases from V and 0 bases from J, with 15 bases between.